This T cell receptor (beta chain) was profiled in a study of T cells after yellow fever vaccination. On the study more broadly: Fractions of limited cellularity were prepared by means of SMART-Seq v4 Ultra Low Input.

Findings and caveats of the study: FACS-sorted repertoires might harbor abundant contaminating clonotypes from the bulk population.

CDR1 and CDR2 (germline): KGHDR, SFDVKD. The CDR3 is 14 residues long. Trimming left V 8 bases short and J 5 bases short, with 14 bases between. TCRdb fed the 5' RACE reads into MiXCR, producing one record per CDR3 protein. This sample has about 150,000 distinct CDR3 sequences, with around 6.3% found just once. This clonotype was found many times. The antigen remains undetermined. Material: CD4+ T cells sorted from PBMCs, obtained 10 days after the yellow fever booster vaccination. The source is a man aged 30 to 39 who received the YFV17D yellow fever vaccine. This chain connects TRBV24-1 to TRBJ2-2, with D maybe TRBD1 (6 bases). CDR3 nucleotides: TGTGCCACCACCGCAGGGGCGGGTACCGGGGAGCTGTTTTTT. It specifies CATTAGAGTGELFF.